The 7 T cell receptor beta chains below come from one sample, sequenced in a study of lymphopenia after photon versus proton radiotherapy. Data came from immunoSEQ multiplex PCR; TCRdb stores just in-frame clones and leaves some out. The sample holds about 26,000 clones, less than 90% seen once. The sample consisted of peripheral blood, taken from a patient treated with photon-based radiotherapy. Receptors originate from a woman aged 50 to 60 with pancreatic cancer.

The chain links TRBV15 to TRBJ1-1; D is uncertain. The CDR3 consists of 14 residues. V dropped 1 base and J dropped 2 bases, with 8 bases sitting between them. The germline gives CDR1 LNHNV, CDR2 YYDKDF (reference sequence). CDR3 nucleotides: TGTGCCACCAGCAGAGGTGAGGGAAACACTGAAGCTTTCTTT. Encoded protein: CATSRGEGNTEAFF.

This chain uses TRBV28 with TRBJ1-1, with unresolved D. V lost 8 bases and J lost 0, with 10 bases in between. Germline loops: CDR1 MDHEN, CDR2 SYDVKM. The CDR3 covers 13 residues. The CDR3 loop reads CASYSPMNTEAFF. The CDR3 bases are TGTGCCAGCTATTCCCCCATGAACACTGAAGCTTTCTTT. The full variable domain, rest sourced from reference TRBV28 and TRBJ1-1, is DVKVTQSSRYLVKRTGEKVFLECVQDMDHENMFWYRQDPGLGLRLIYFSYDVKMKEKGDIPEGYSVSREKKERFSLILESASTNQTSMYLCASYSPMNTEAFFGQGTRLTVV.

V and J are TRBV7-3 and TRBJ2-4; D unresolved. The CDR3 sequence is 15 residues long. Deletions cut 5 bases from V and 4 bases from J, with 15 bases between. Germline V gene lookup returns CDR1 SGHTA and CDR2 FQGTGA. This chain's CDR3 is CASSPFGVSKNIQYF. CDR3 DNA sequence: TGTGCCAGCAGCCCCTTCGGTGTGTCGAAAAACATTCAGTACTTC.

This clone came up once. The chain employs TRBV7-9 and TRBJ2-1; D remains unclear. Trimming shortened V by 2 bases and J by 0 bases, and 8 bases separated the two germline ends. CDR3 length: 15 amino acids. Germline V lookup: CDR1 SEHNR, CDR2 FQNEAQ (reference sequence). CDR3 residues: CASSLTRPSYNEQFF. The CDR3 bases are TGTGCCAGCAGCTTAACCCGGCCCTCCTACAATGAGCAGTTCTTC.

This clone was detected once. This chain uses TRBV6-5 with TRBJ2-5; 7 positions agree with TRBD2. The CDR3 has 15 residues. The J segment lost 1 base and the V segment lost 2 bases, leaving 4 bases of the junction unmatched. Germline lookup yields CDR1 MNHEY and CDR2 SVGAGI. CDR3: CASSYPSGTQETQYF. As DNA, the CDR3 is TGTGCCAGCAGTTACCCGAGCGGGACCCAAGAGACCCAGTACTTC.

The chain has TRBV19 and TRBJ2-1, with TRBD2 matching over 7 bases. V lost 7 bases to trimming and J lost 6 bases; unmatched junction nucleotides: 9. The CDR3 extends over 14 amino acids. Germline loops: CDR1 LNHDA, CDR2 SQIVND (reference sequence). The CDR3 bases are TGTGCCAGTACCCCCAGCGGGACCCTCAATGAGCAGTTCTTC. Translation: CASTPSGTLNEQFF.

This rearrangement joins TRBV18 to TRBJ2-1; 10 nucleotides match TRBD2. V trimming: 2 bases; J trimming: 8 bases; junction bases outside the gene matches: 6. Germline CDR1 reads KGHSH; CDR2 reads LQKENI. The CDR3 has 15 residues. The CDR3 reads CASSPGAGGPDEQFF. The CDR3 DNA follows: TGTGCCAGCTCACCAGGAGCGGGAGGGCCGGATGAGCAGTTCTTC. The full variable domain, in which reference TRBV18 and TRBJ2-1 provide the parts outside the CDR3, is NAGVMQNPRHLVRRRGQEARLRCSPMKGHSHVYWYRQLPEEGLKFMVYLQKENIIDESGMPKERFSAEFPKEGPSILRIQQVVRGDSAAYFCASSPGAGGPDEQFFGPGTRLTVL.